This entry lists 13 T cell receptor beta chains sequenced from one sample in a study of response to subunit inactivated influenza vaccine (dated by TCRdb to the late 2010s). The library was generated by RT-PCR. Sequencing was carried out with an Illumina HiSeq 2500. The public reads were run again by TCRdb, first through fastp at Q25 and then through MiXCR, and only productive beta chains were kept. Identical CDR3 proteins give one entry, which carries the most common genes and DNA. Here the sample has 200,000 to 250,000 distinct CDR3 sequences; 10% to 15% occur a single time. Of the sample, 7.5% to 10% is held by the ten largest clones. The sample was non-naive T cells sorted from PBMCs, taken approximately 15 days before vaccination. This specimen's cell subset or site label, interpreted: memory T cell fraction. These receptors all come from a man aged 50-59 years who received an inactivated influenza vaccine. Donor details come from another sample of the same person, matched by shared clones.

This clonotype has at least ten counts. The chain recombines TRBV24-1 with TRBJ2-1, with D perhaps assigned TRBD1 or TRBD2 (5 bases each). Trimming shortened V by 12 bases and J by 0 bases, and 14 bases separated the two germline ends. The CDR3 covers 14 residues. Germline V CDR1 and CDR2: KGHDR, SFDVKD. CDR3 in amino acids: CAASGASSYNEQFF. The CDR3 nucleotides are TGTGCCGCGTCCGGGGCCTCCTCCTACAATGAGCAGTTCTTC.

The rearrangement links TRBV19 to TRBJ2-5; 8 bases fit TRBD2. The CDR3 length is 16 residues. Germline CDR1 LNHDA, CDR2 SQIVND (reference sequence). After removal of 6 bases from V and 2 bases from J, the junction contained 11 bases not matched to a gene. The CDR3, as DNA: TGTGCCAGTAGCCAGCGGGGGCGAGTCCCACAAGAGACCCAGTACTTC. Translation: CASSQRGRVPQETQYF.

V usage is TRBV7-2 and J usage is TRBJ1-5, with a tentative D call TRBD1 (6 bases). CDR3 size: 15 residues. V lost 3 bases and J 5 bases, leaving 14 bases between the germline ends. Germline CDR1 is SGHTA and CDR2 is FQGNSA. CDR3 nucleotide sequence: TGTGCCAGCAGCTTTGTGGGGGCGGGAGATCAGCCCCAGCATTTT. Translation gives CASSFVGAGDQPQHF. Using reference TRBV7-2 and TRBJ1-5 for the parts outside the CDR3, the full variable domain is GAGVSQSPSNKVTEKGKDVELRCDPISGHTALYWYRQSLGQGLEFLIYFQGNSAPDKSGLPSDRFSAERTGGSVSTLTIQRTQQEDSAVYLCASSFVGAGDQPQHFGDGTRLSIL.

The genes are TRBV5-1 and TRBJ2-1, with TRBD2 matching 12 bases. V shed 1 base, J shed 0 bases, and the junction held 5 bases outside the gene matches. Germline lookup yields CDR1 SGHRS and CDR2 YFSETQ. This CDR3 contains 18 residues. CDR3 coding DNA: TGCGCCAGCAGCTTGTGGGCTAGCGGGGGGGCCTCCTACAATGAGCAGTTCTTC. Translating it yields CASSLWASGGASYNEQFF.

There are many counts of this clonotype. CDR3 coding DNA: TGTGCCTGGAGTCCCGAGATCAATCAGCCCCAGCATTTT. Translation gives CAWSPEINQPQHF. This rearrangement joins TRBV30 to TRBJ1-5; D call uncertain. The CDR3 consists of 13 residues. The germline V gene has CDR1 GTSNPN and CDR2 SVGIG (reference sequence). Deletions cut 2 bases from V and 3 bases from J, with 8 bases between.

V and J are TRBV2 and TRBJ2-1, with no clear D. The CDR3 consists of 15 residues. Trimming pared 7 bases from V and 0 bases from J, leaving 13 bases between. Germline V CDR1 and CDR2: SNHLY, FYNNEI. This chain's CDR3 is CASTSTESSYNEQFF. CDR3 DNA sequence: TGTGCCAGCACAAGTACGGAGAGCTCCTACAATGAGCAGTTCTTC.

The chain recombines TRBV20-1 with TRBJ1-5; D might be TRBD1 (6 bases). Per germline, CDR1 DFQATT and CDR2 SNEGSKA (reference sequence). CDR3 size: 14 residues. V lost 5 bases and J lost 6, with 17 bases in between. In DNA form, the CDR3 reads TGCAGTGCTCGTGGACAGAGTCAGGCTCAGCCCCAGCATTTT. The encoded protein is CSARGQSQAQPQHF.

This clonotype was recorded a few times. J is TRBJ2-3 and V is TRBV5-5; D is ambiguous. Germline V gene lookup returns CDR1 SGHKS and CDR2 YYEKEE (reference sequence). The CDR3 contains 15 residues. Trimming shortened V by 3 bases and J by 2 bases, and 13 bases separated the two germline ends. The chain's CDR3 is CASSWRALLTDTQYF. CDR3 in DNA: TGTGCCAGCAGCTGGAGAGCGCTTCTCACAGATACGCAGTATTTT.

This clonotype was seen more than once but under ten times. V gene TRBV7-2 combines with J gene TRBJ2-2, with 9 nucleotides matching TRBD1. This CDR3 is built from 15 residues. Per the germline V gene, CDR1 is SGHTA and CDR2 is FQGNSA. The V gene end was trimmed by 4 bases and the J gene end by 7 bases; junction bases not matched to a gene: 7. DNA for the CDR3: TGTGCCAGCAGCTCCGGACAGGGGTATCTCGGGGAGCTGTTTTTT. Translating gives CASSSGQGYLGELFF.

The chain couples TRBV7-2 to TRBJ2-7, with D perhaps assigned TRBD1 or TRBD2 (5 bases each). The CDR3 length is 15 residues. V lost 1 base and J 3 bases, leaving 13 bases between the germline ends. Germline V gene sequence: CDR1 SGHTA, CDR2 FQGNSA. The CDR3 protein is CASSLDPGALYEQYF. The DNA for the CDR3 is TGTGCCAGCAGCTTAGACCCCGGGGCCCTCTACGAGCAGTACTTC.

This chain uses TRBV7-2 with TRBJ1-2, with 7 bases aligning to TRBD1. The germline V gene encodes CDR1 SGHTA and CDR2 FQGNSA. The ends lost 3 bases at V and 4 bases at J; junction bases unmatched: 8. This CDR3 has 15 amino acids. The CDR3 reads CASSFATGVPYGYTF. The DNA for the CDR3 is TGTGCCAGCAGCTTTGCCACAGGGGTCCCCTATGGCTACACCTTC.

This clonotype was counted at least ten times. This chain joins TRBV11-1 and TRBJ2-1, with 8 positions matching TRBD2. Germline V gene data show CDR1 as SGHAT and CDR2 as FQDESV (reference sequence). Germline trimming cut 1 base from V and 0 bases from J; bases unmatched to any gene: 5. The CDR3 consists of 17 residues. The CDR3 nucleotides read TGTGCCAGCAGCTTAGGGGGACTAGGCAGCTCCTACAATGAGCAGTTCTTC. It translates to CASSLGGLGSSYNEQFF.

This chain joins TRBV12-1 and TRBJ2-2; the table names TRBD2, a call not compared with the DNA. TRBV12-1 is a recognized pseudogene. The CDR3 is 15 residues long. The CDR3 protein is CASGFGGPRSGELFF. CDR3 bases: TGTGCCAGCGGCTTTGGGGGCCCCCGCTCCGGGGAGCTGTTTTTT.